These 10 T cell receptor beta chains were sequenced from one sample in a study of shared clonotypes between healthy human individuals. Clones were sequenced by immunoSEQ multiplex PCR, and TCRdb holds only the in-frame ones, with some missing. The sample has millions of clones, approximately 90% seen once. Sequencing was done on a sample of naive CD4+ T cells sorted from blood. Subset: CD45RA+ positively selected. Every receptor here comes from a man aged 18 to 35 in good health.

This chain uses TRBV12-5 with TRBJ2-2; D remains ambiguous. This CDR3 is built from 14 residues. V shed 3 bases and J shed 0 bases, with 5 bases lying between them. Germline V gene data show CDR1 as LGHNT and CDR2 as FRNRAP. CDR3 nucleotides: TGTGCTAGTGGTTTCCCAACGAACACCGGGGAGCTGTTTTTT. This encodes CASGFPTNTGELFF.

On this clone itself: Other DNA sequences of this sample code for an identical CDR3. This chain uses TRBV7-3 with TRBJ2-3; D not certain. Germline CDR1 SGHTA, CDR2 FQGTGA. The V and J ends lost 3 bases and 2 bases respectively, with 6 bases between them. The CDR3 is 13 amino acids. The CDR3 nucleotides read TGTGCCAGCAGCTTCGGATCCACAGATACGCAGTATTTT. Residues: CASSFGSTDTQYF. The variable domain in full, completed from reference TRBV7-3 and TRBJ2-3, reads GAGVSQTPSNKVTEKGKYVELRCDPISGHTALYWYRQSLGQGPEFLIYFQGTGAADDSGLPNDRFFAVRPEGSVSTLKIQRTERGDSAVYLCASSFGSTDTQYFGPGTRLTVL.

J is TRBJ2-7 and V is TRBV7-2, with 8 bases aligning to TRBD2. This CDR3 spans 16 amino acids. Germline assignment: CDR1 SGHTA and CDR2 FQGNSA. The trim removed 5 bases at V and 3 bases at J, leaving 12 bases unmatched. CDR3 residues: CASSTMGVAGFYEQYF. CDR3 bases: TGTGCCAGCAGCACCATGGGGGTAGCGGGATTCTACGAGCAGTACTTC.

The rearrangement joins TRBV6-6 to TRBJ1-2, with TRBD1 matching over 8 bases. CDR3 length equals 16 residues. The V gene end was trimmed by 5 bases and the J gene end by 3 bases; junction bases not matched to a gene: 11. The germline gives CDR1 MNHNY, CDR2 SVGAGI (reference sequence). CDR3 region: CASSRRQGAVDYGYTF. As DNA, the CDR3 is TGTGCCAGCAGTCGACGGCAGGGGGCGGTTGACTATGGCTACACCTTC.

The V and J genes are TRBV6-4 and TRBJ2-1; 9 positions match TRBD2. This CDR3 is 15 amino acids long. The junction had 9 bases not matched to a gene; V was cut back by 4 bases and J by 8 bases. Germline loops: CDR1 MRHNA, CDR2 SNTAGT. CDR3 loop: CASSVLAGGPDEQFF. The DNA of the CDR3 is TGTGCCAGCAGTGTCCTGGCGGGAGGGCCCGATGAGCAGTTCTTC.

With respect to this clone: Other DNA sequences in the same sample also yield this CDR3. The chain couples TRBV2 to TRBJ1-5, with 10 positions matching TRBD1. V was pared by 4 bases and J by 2 bases, with 2 bases of the junction left unmatched. The CDR3 is made up of 15 amino acids. Germline CDR1 and CDR2: SNHLY and FYNNEI. Written as DNA, the CDR3 is TGTGCCAGCAGTGGGGACAGGGGTGGCAATCAGCCCCAGCATTTT. Translating it yields CASSGDRGGNQPQHF.

This chain uses TRBV6-1 with TRBJ2-7; 9 positions match TRBD1. The V gene's germline CDR1 is MNHNS and CDR2 SASEGT. V shed 3 bases and J 3 bases; nucleotides not matched to a gene: 6. This CDR3 spans 15 amino acids. DNA of the CDR3: TGTGCCAGCAGTGAGCAAGGGACAGGGAACTACGAGCAGTACTTC. Translation gives CASSEQGTGNYEQYF.

The chain combines TRBV4-3 with TRBJ2-1, with 12 bases aligning to TRBD2. This CDR3 is 19 amino acids long. J gave up 5 bases and V 0 bases, and 11 bases lay outside the gene matches. The germline V gene has CDR1 LGHNA and CDR2 YSLEER. In DNA, the CDR3 is TGCGCCAGCAGCCAAGATCGACGACTAGCGGGAGAGGTCCACAATGAGCAGTTCTTC. Residues: CASSQDRRLAGEVHNEQFF.

This clone was counted a single time. This chain links TRBV6-5 with TRBJ2-5; perhaps TRBD2 as D (5 bases). CDR1 and CDR2 (germline): MNHEY, SVGAGI. Trimming left V 5 bases short and J 6 bases short, with 16 bases between. The CDR3 sequence is 14 residues long. In DNA, the CDR3 is TGTGCCAGCAGTCCAAACCCGGACGGGAAGACCCAGTACTTC. Translating it yields CASSPNPDGKTQYF.

The chain employs TRBV18 and TRBJ2-3, with D hard to call. V lost 7 bases and J lost 4, with 18 bases in between. CDR3 length: 15 amino acids. CDR1 is KGHSH, CDR2 LQKENI, per germline. The CDR3 protein is CASCRSGLGPDTQYF. The CDR3, as DNA: TGTGCCAGCTGTCGGTCCGGGCTTGGCCCAGATACGCAGTATTTT.